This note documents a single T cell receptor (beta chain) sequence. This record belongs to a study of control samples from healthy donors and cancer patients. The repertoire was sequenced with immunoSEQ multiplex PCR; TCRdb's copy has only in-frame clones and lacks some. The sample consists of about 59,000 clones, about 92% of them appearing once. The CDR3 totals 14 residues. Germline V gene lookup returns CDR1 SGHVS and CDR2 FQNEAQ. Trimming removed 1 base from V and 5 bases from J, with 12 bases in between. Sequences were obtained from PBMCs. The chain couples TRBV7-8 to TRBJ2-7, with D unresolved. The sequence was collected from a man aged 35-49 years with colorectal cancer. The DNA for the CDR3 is TGTGCCAGCAGCTTAGTTTTCGTATCCCACGAGCAGTACTTC. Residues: CASSLVFVSHEQYF. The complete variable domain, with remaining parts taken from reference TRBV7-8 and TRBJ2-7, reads GAGVSQSPRYKVAKRGQDVALRCDPISGHVSLFWYQQALGQGPEFLTYFQNEAQLDKSGLPSDRFFAERPEGSVSTLKIQRTQQEDSAVYLCASSLVFVSHEQYFGPGTRLTVT.